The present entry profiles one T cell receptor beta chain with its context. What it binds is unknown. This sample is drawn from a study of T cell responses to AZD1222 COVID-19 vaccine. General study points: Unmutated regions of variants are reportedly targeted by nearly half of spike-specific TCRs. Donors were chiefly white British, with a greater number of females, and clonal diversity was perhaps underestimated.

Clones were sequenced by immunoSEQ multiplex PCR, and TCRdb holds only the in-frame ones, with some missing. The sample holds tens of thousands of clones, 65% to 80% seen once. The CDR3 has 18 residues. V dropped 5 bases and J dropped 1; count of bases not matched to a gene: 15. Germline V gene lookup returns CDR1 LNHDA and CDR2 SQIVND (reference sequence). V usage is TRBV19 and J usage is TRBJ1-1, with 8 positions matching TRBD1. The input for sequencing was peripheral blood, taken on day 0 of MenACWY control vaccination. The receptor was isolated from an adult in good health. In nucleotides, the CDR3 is TGTGCCAGTAGTCCTCTATCCAGGGGGCGTATGGGGAACACTGAAGCTTTCTTT. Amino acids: CASSPLSRGRMGNTEAFF. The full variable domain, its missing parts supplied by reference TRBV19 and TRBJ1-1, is DGGITQSPKYLFRKEGQNVTLSCEQNLNHDAMYWYRQDPGQGLRLIYYSQIVNDFQKGDIAEGYSVSREKKESFPLTVTSAQKNPTAFYLCASSPLSRGRMGNTEAFFGQGTRLTVV.